Listed here is a single TCR beta chain. The data derive from a study of blood T cell repertoires in COVID-19. At the level of the study: Samples taken during acute and convalescent COVID-19 were collected in the United States, Italy and Spain. The analysed material was cDNA or gDNA that came from T cells, B-cell-depleted T cells, or PBMCs.

Germline CDR1 and CDR2: WNHNN and SYGVQD (reference sequence). V shed 0 bases, J shed 6 bases, and the junction held 19 bases outside the gene matches. This CDR3 has 19 amino acids. Seattle enrolled patients during active infection and tracked them longitudinally. In the authors' workflow: It was from reference gene primer amplification that nucleated cell counts were estimated. Data came from immunoSEQ multiplex PCR; TCRdb stores just in-frame clones and leaves some out. V, J and clone size are those of that table, while D and trimming were read from the DNA. The table records about 170,000 clones, approximately 85% of them present only once.

The sequencing input was peripheral blood. This clonotype originated in a woman aged 80 or older with COVID-19, enrolled during active disease. V and J are TRBV10-1 and TRBJ2-7, with 8 bases identical to TRBD2. CDR3 amino acids: CASSESRLAFLRLIREQYF. In nucleotides, the CDR3 is TGCGCCAGCAGTGAGTCCAGACTAGCGTTTTTACGACTCATACGCGAGCAGTACTTC.